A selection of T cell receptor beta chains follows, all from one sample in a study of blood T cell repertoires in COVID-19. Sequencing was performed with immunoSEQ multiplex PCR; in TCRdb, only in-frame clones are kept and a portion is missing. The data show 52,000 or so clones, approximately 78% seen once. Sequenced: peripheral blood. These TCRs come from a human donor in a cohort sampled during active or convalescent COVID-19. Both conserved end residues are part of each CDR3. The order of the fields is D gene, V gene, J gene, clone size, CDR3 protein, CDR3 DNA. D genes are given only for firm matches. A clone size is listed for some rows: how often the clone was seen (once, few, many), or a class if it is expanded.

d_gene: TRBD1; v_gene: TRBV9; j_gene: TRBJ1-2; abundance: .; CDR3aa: CASSVEPRGQGAGYGYTF; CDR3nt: TGTGCCAGCAGCGTAGAGCCCAGGGGACAGGGGGCAGGCTATGGCTACACCTTC
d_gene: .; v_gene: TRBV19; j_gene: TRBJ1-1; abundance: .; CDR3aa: CASSGLQGLGNTEAFF; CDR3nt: TGTGCCAGTAGCGGACTCCAGGGGCTCGGGAACACTGAAGCTTTCTTT
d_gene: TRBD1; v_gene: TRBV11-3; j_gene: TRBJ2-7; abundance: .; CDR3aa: CASSPGTGPEQYF; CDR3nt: TGTGCCAGCAGCCCTGGGACAGGTCCCGAGCAGTACTTC
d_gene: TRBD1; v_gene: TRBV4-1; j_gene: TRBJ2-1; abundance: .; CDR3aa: CASSQDRGTGEYNEQFF; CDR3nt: TGCGCCAGCAGCCAAGATCGGGGGACAGGGGAATACAATGAGCAGTTCTTC
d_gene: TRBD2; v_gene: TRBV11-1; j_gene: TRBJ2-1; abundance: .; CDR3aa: CASSSLAGYHNEQFF; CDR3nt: TGTGCCAGCAGCTCCCTAGCGGGGTACCACAATGAGCAGTTCTTC
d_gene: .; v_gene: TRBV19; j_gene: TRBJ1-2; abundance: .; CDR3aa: CASSYRGARIYGYTF; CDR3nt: TGTGCCAGTAGTTATAGGGGCGCGCGTATCTATGGCTACACCTTC
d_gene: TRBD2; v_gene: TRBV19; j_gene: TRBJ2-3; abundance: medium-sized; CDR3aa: CASSIDLPVAGVDTQYF; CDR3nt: TGTGCCAGTAGTATAGATCTCCCGGTAGCGGGGGTGGATACGCAGTATTTT
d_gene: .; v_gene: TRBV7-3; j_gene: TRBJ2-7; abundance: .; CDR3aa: CASSLSGTSYEQYF; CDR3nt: TGTGCCAGCAGCTTAAGCGGTACTTCCTACGAGCAGTACTTC
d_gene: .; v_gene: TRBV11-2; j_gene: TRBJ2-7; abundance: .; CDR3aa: CASSSTVPSYEQYF; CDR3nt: TGTGCCAGCAGCTCGACAGTGCCCTCCTACGAGCAGTACTTC
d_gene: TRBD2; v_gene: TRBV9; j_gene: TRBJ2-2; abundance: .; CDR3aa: CARRSLAGGRGGELFF; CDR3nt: TGTGCCCGCCGCTCACTAGCGGGGGGGCGGGGCGGGGAGCTGTTTTTT
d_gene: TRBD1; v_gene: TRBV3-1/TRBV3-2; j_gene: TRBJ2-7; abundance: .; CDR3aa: CASSQEGTGSYEQYF; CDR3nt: TGTGCCAGCAGCCAAGAGGGGACAGGAAGCTACGAGCAGTACTTC
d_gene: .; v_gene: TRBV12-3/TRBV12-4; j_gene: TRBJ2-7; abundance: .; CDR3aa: CASSLRDSYEQYF; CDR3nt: TGTGCCAGCAGTTTGCGGGACTCCTACGAGCAGTACTTC
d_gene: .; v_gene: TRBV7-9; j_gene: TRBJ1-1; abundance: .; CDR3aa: CASSSTEEAFF; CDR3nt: TGTGCCAGCAGCTCGACAGAGGAAGCTTTCTTT
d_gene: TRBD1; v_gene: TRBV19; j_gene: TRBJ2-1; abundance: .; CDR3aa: CASSIVNGPGGEQFF; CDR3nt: TGTGCCAGTAGTATAGTTAACGGGCCAGGGGGTGAGCAGTTCTTC
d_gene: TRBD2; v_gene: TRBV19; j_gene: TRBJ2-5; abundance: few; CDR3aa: CASRRWGRASGDQETQYF; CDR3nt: TGTGCCAGTCGCCGGTGGGGGAGAGCTAGCGGGGATCAAGAGACCCAGTACTTC
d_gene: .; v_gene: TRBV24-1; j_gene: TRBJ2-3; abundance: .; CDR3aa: CATSSPQGPDTQYF; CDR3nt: TGTGCCACCAGTTCCCCCCAGGGGCCAGATACGCAGTATTTT
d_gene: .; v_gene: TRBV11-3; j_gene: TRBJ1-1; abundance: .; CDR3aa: CASSPGRGNTEAFF; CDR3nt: TGTGCCAGCAGCCCTGGTCGGGGGAACACTGAAGCTTTCTTT
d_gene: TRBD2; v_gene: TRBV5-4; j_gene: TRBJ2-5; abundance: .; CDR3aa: CASSLGLSGGETQYF; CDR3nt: TGTGCCAGCAGCTTGGGGCTTAGCGGGGGGGAGACCCAGTACTTC
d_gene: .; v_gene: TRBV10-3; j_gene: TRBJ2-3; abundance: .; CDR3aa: CAISEEQGYDTQYF; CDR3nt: TGTGCCATCAGTGAAGAACAGGGATACGATACGCAGTATTTT
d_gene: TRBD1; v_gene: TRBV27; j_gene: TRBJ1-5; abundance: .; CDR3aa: CASSLREGQYRNQPQHF; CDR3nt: TGTGCCAGCAGTTTGCGGGAGGGACAGTACAGAAATCAGCCCCAGCATTTT
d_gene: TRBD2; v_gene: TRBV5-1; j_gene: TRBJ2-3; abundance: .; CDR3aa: CASSPGGGAGDTQYF; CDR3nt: TGCGCCAGCAGCCCCGGCGGGGGGGCGGGGGATACGCAGTATTTT
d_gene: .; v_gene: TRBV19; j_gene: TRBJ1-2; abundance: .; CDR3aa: CASSPVASYGYTF; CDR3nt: TGTGCCAGTAGTCCGGTAGCTTCCTATGGCTACACCTTC
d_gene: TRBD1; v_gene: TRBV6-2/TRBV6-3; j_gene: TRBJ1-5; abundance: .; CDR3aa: CASSYYGTGDQPQHF; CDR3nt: TGTGCCAGCAGTTACTACGGGACAGGGGATCAGCCCCAGCATTTT
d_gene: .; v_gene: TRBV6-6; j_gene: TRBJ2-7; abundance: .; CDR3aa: CASSYPAGQDEQYF; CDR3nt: TGTGCCAGCAGTTACCCGGCAGGGCAAGACGAGCAGTACTTC
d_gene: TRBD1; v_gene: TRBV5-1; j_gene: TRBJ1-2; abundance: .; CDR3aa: CASRGQGLYGYTF; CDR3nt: TGCGCCAGCAGAGGACAGGGCTTGTATGGCTACACCTTC
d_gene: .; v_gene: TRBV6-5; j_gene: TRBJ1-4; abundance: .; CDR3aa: CASTTDISEKLFF; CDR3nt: TGTGCCAGCACTACAGACATTAGTGAAAAACTGTTTTTT
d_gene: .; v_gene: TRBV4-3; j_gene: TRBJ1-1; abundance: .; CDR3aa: CASSQSGLNTEAFF; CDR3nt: TGCGCCAGCAGCCAATCGGGGTTGAACACTGAAGCTTTCTTT
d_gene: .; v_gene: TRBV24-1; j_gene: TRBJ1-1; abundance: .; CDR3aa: CATSDLAWGRGLNTEAFF; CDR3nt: TGTGCCACCAGTGATCTCGCTTGGGGCCGCGGCCTGAACACTGAAGCTTTCTTT
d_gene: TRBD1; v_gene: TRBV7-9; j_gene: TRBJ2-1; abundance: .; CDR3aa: CASSQGTGVTSYNEQFF; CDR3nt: TGTGCCAGCAGCCAAGGAACAGGGGTAACCTCCTACAATGAGCAGTTCTTC
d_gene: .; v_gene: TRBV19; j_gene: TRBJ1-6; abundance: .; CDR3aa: CASRNTGSSNSPLHF; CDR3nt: TGTGCCAGTCGAAATACAGGGTCTTCTAATTCACCCCTCCACTTT
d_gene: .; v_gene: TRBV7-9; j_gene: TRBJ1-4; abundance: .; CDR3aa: CASSLGAGDGELFF; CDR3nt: TGTGCCAGCAGCTTAGGGGCCGGGGATGGGGAACTGTTTTTT
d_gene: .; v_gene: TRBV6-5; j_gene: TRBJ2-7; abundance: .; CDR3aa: CASSYSRNGLYEQYF; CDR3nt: TGTGCCAGCAGTTACTCGAGAAATGGGCTCTACGAGCAGTACTTC
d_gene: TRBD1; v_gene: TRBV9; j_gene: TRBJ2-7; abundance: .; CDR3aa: CASSVAIGQGANEQYF; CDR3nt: TGTGCCAGCAGCGTAGCGATTGGGCAGGGGGCGAACGAGCAGTACTTC
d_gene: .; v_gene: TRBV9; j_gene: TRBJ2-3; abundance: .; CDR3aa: CASSAEGVADTQYF; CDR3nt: TGTGCCAGCAGCGCCGAGGGGGTGGCAGATACGCAGTATTTT
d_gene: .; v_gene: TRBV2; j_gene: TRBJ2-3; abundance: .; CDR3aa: CASSGPGGTDTQYF; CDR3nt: TGTGCCAGCAGTGGACCAGGGGGCACAGATACGCAGTATTTT
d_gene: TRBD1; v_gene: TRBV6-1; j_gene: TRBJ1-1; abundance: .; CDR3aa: CASSEWGQANTEAFF; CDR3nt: TGTGCCAGCAGTGAGTGGGGACAGGCCAACACTGAAGCTTTCTTT
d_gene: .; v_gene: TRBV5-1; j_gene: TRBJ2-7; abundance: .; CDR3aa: CASSLAQGGYEQYF; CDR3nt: TGCGCCAGCAGCTTGGCCCAGGGGGGCTACGAGCAGTACTTC
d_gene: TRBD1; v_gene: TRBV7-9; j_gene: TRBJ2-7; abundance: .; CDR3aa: CASSWDSPGYEQYF; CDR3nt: TGTGCCAGCAGCTGGGACAGTCCGGGTTACGAGCAGTACTTC
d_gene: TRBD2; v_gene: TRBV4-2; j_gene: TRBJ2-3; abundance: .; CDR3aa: CASSPRLAGSSTDTQYF; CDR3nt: TGTGCCAGCAGCCCTAGACTAGCGGGCTCTAGCACAGATACGCAGTATTTT
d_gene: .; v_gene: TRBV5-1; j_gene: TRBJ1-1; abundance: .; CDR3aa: CASSLAVNTEAFF; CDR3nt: TGCGCCAGCAGCTTGGCGGTGAACACTGAAGCTTTCTTT
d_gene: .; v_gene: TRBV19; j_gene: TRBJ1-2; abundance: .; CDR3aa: CASSIPQGRRGYTF; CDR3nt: TGTGCCAGTAGTATACCCCAGGGGCGCAGGGGCTACACCTTC
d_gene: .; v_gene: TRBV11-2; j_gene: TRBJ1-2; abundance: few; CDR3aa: CASSSGLIAGYTF; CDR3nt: TGTGCCAGCAGCTCGGGACTCATAGCGGGCTACACCTTC
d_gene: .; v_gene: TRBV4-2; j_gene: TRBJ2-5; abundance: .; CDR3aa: CASSQGGGPRATLAETQYF; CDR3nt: TGTGCCAGCAGCCAAGGGGGGGGCCCCCGAGCCACTCTCGCAGAGACCCAGTACTTC
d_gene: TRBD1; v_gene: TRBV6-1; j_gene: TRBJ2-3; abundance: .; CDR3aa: CASSEAPGTGASTDTQYF; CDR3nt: TGTGCCAGCAGTGAAGCGCCGGGGACAGGGGCTAGCACAGATACGCAGTATTTT
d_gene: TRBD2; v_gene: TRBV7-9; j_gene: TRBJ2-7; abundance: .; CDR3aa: CASSLASGGPSHEQYF; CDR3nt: TGTGCCAGCAGCTTAGCTAGCGGGGGGCCAAGTCACGAGCAGTACTTC
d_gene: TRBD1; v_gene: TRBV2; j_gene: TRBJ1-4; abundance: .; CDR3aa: CASGRTGGKVEKLFF; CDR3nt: TGTGCCAGCGGACGGACAGGGGGCAAGGTTGAAAAACTGTTTTTT
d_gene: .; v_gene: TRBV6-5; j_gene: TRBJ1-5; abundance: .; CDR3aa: CASRSFKSARIVQHF; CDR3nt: TGTGCCAGCAGATCATTCAAATCAGCCAGGATAGTCCAGCATTTT
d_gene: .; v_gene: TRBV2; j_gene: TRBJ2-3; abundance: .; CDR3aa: CASSRSTDTQYF; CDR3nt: TGTGCCAGTTCTCGGAGCACAGATACGCAGTATTTT
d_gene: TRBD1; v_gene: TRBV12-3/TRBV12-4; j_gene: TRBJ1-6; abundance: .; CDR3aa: CASSLRQGDLHF; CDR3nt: TGTGCCAGCAGTTTGAGACAGGGGGACCTCCACTTT
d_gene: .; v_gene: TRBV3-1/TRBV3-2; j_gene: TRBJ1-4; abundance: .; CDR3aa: CASSHLLGGLGEKLFF; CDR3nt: TGTGCCAGCAGCCATCTGCTGGGGGGGCTGGGAGAAAAACTGTTTTTT